The clone carrying this TCR beta chain was seen at least ten times. Its antigen is still unknown. RNA transcripts served as the template for amplifying TCR beta CDR3 regions. With the HTBI primer set, the TCR CDR3 went through a first round of RT-PCR. A single record per CDR3 protein comes from TCRdb applying MiXCR to the multiplex PCR reads. The sample consists of roughly 280,000 distinct CDR3 sequences, about a sixth of them appearing once. The CDR3 runs to 13 residues. V gave up 5 bases and J gave up 1 base, with 9 bases separating them. Germline-derived CDR1 and CDR2 are MNHNS and SASEGT. PBMCs were sourced from approximately 9.3 ml fresh peripheral blood. The data originate from a study of T cells in Graves' hyperthyroidism and ophthalmopathy. Findings and limits, study-wide: A model of 13 V-J pairs discriminated ophthalmopathy from stable hyperthyroidism.

Sequenced material: blood. This sequence joins TRBV6-1 and TRBJ2-7; D may be TRBD1 (6 bases). This clonotype was sampled from a woman aged 55-70 years with Graves' ophthalmopathy. The CDR3 spells CASSSGQSYEQYF. CDR3 coding DNA: TGTGCCAGCAGTTCCGGACAGTCCTACGAGCAGTACTTC.